This entry features one TCR beta chain sequence. The sample comes from a study of CDR3 diversity in severe acne. The CDR3 is 14 amino acids. J gave up 2 bases and V 5 bases, and 6 bases lay outside the gene matches. TCRdb ran MiXCR on the PCR reads and lists one entry per CDR3 protein. Of tens of thousands of distinct CDR3 sequences in the sample, 50% to 65% were seen once. The chain couples TRBV12-3 or TRBV12-4 to TRBJ2-7; 7 bases map to TRBD1. This TCR came from a male donor in good health, without acne. Sequenced: blood. The DNA for the CDR3 is TGTGCCAGCAGTCCACGGGGACAGACCTACGAGCAGTACTTC. Protein: CASSPRGQTYEQYF.